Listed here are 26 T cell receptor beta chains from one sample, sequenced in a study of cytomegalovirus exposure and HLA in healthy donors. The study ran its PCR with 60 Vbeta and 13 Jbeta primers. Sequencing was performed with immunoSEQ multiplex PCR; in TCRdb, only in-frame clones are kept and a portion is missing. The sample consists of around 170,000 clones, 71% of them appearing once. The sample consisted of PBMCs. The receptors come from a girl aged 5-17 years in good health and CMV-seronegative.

The CDR3: CASSLYGREDTQYF. The CDR3 DNA reads as TGTGCCAGCAGCTTATACGGGAGGGAAGATACGCAGTATTTT. This rearrangement joins TRBV7-9 to TRBJ2-3, with 8 bases fitting TRBD2. V dropped 2 bases and J dropped 5; count of bases not matched to a gene: 3. The CDR3 consists of 14 residues. Germline V gene lookup returns CDR1 SEHNR and CDR2 FQNEAQ (reference sequence).

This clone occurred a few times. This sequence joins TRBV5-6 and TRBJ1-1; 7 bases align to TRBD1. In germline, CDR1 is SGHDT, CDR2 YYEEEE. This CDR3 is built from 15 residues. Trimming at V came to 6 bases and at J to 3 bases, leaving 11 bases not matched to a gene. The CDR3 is CASTNSEGAHTEAFF. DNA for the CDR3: TGTGCCAGCACCAACTCGGAGGGGGCGCACACTGAAGCTTTCTTT. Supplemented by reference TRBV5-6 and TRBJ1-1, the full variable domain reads DAGVTQSPTHLIKTRGQQVTLRCSPKSGHDTVSWYQQALGQGPQFIFQYYEEEERQRGNFPDRFSGHQFPNYSSELNVNALLLGDSALYLCASTNSEGAHTEAFFGQGTRLTVV.

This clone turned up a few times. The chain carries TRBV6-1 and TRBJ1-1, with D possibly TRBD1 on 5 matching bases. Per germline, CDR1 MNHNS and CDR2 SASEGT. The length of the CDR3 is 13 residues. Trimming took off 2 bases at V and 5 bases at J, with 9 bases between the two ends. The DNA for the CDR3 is TGTGCCAGCAGTGAACAGGGTAGGACTGAAGCTTTCTTT. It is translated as CASSEQGRTEAFF.

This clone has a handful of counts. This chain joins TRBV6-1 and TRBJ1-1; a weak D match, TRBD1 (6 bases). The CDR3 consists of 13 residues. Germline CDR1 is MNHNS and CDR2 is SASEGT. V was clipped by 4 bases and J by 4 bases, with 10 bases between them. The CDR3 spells CASSAGAGTEAFF. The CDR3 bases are TGTGCCAGCAGTGCAGGGGCCGGCACTGAAGCTTTCTTT.

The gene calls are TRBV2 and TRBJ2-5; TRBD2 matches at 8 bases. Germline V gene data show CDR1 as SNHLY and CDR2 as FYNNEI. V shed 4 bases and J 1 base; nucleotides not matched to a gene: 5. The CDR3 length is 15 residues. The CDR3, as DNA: TGTGCCAGCAGTGGTGGCGGGGGGTTCCAAGAGACCCAGTACTTC. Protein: CASSGGGGFQETQYF.

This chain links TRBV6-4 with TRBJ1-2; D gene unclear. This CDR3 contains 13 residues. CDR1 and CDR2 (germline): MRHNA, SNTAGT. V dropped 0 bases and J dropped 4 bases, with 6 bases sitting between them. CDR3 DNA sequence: TGTGCCAGCAGTGACTCTCTAGGCTATGGCTACACCTTC. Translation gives CASSDSLGYGYTF.

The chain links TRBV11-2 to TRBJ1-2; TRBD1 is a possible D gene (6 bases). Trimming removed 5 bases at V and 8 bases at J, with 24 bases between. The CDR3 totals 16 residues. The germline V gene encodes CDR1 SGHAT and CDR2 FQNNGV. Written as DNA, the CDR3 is TGTGCCAGCAGCCTGCGGGGGGCAGGGTTTATTCAGGGCTACACCTTC. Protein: CASSLRGAGFIQGYTF. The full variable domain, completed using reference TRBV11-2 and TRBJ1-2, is EAGVAQSPRYKIIEKRQSVAFWCNPISGHATLYWYQQILGQGPKLLIQFQNNGVVDDSQLPKDRFSAERLKGVDSTLKIQPAKLEDSAVYLCASSLRGAGFIQGYTFGSGTRLTVV.

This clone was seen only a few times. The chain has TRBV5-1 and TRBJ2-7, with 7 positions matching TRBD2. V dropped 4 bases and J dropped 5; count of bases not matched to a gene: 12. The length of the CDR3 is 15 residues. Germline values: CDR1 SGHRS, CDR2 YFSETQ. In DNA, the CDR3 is TGCGCCAGCAGCCCCCTCGGAACTAGCGCCCACGAGCAGTACTTC. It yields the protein CASSPLGTSAHEQYF.

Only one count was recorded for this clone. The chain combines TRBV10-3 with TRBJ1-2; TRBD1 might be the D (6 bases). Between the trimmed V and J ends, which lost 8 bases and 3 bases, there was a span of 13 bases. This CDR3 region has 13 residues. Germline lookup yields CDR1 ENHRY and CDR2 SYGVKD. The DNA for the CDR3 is TGTGCCATCGGGAGGGGGAAGGACTATGGCTACACCTTC. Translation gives CAIGRGKDYGYTF.

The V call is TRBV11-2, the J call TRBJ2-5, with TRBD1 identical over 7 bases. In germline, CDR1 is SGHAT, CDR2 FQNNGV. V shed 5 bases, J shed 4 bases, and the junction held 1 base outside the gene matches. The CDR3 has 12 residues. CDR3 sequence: CASSRQGETQYF. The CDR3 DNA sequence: TGTGCCAGCAGCAGACAGGGAGAGACCCAGTACTTC. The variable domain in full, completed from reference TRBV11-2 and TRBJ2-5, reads EAGVAQSPRYKIIEKRQSVAFWCNPISGHATLYWYQQILGQGPKLLIQFQNNGVVDDSQLPKDRFSAERLKGVDSTLKIQPAKLEDSAVYLCASSRQGETQYFGPGTRLLVL.

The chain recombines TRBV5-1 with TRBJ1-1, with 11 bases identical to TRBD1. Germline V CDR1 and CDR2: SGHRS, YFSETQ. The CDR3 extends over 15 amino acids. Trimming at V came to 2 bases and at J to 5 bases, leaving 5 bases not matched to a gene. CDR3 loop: CASSLRGDRGTEAFF. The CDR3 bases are TGCGCCAGCAGCTTACGAGGGGACAGGGGGACTGAAGCTTTCTTT. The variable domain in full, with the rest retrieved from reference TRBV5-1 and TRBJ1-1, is KAGVTQTPRYLIKTRGQQVTLSCSPISGHRSVSWYQQTPGQGLQFLFEYFSETQRNKGNFPGRFSGRQFSNSRSEMNVSTLELGDSALYLCASSLRGDRGTEAFFGQGTRLTVV.

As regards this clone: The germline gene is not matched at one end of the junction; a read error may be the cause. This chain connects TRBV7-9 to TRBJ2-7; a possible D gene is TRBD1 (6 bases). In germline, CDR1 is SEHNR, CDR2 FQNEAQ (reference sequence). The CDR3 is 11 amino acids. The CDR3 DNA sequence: TGTGCCAGCAGCTCATGGACAGCCGTGGTCTTC. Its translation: CASSSWTAVVF.

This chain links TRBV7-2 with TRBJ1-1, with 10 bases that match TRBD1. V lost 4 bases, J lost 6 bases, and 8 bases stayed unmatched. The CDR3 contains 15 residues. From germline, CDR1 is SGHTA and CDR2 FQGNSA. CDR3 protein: CASSSRDRGLAEAFF. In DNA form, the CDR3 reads TGTGCCAGCAGCTCGAGAGACAGGGGGCTCGCTGAAGCTTTCTTT.

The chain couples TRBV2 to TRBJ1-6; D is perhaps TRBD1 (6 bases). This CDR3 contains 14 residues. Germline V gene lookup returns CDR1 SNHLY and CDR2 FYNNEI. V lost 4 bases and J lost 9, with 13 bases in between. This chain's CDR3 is CASSVTEQGSPLHF. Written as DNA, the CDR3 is TGTGCCAGCAGTGTTACCGAACAGGGTTCACCCCTCCACTTT. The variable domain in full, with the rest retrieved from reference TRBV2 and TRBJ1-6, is EPEVTQTPSHQVTQMGQEVILRCVPISNHLYFYWYRQILGQKVEFLVSFYNNEISEKSEIFDDQFSVERPDGSNFTLKIRSTKLEDSAMYFCASSVTEQGSPLHFGNGTRLTVT.

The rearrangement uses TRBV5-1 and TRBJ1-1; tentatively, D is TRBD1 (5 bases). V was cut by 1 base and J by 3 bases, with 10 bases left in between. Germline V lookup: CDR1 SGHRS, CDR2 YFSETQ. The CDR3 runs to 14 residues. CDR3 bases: TGCGCCAGCAGCTTGCGCAGGGTGGACACTGAAGCTTTCTTT. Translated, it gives CASSLRRVDTEAFF.

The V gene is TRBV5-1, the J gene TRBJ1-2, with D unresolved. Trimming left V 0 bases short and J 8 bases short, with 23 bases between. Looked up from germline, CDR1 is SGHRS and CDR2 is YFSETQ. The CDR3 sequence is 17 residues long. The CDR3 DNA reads TGCGCCAGCAGCTTGGCGGGAGAGCGTCGCTCTCTAGGCGGCTACACCTTC. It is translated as CASSLAGERRSLGGYTF.

In nucleotides, the CDR3 is TGTGCCAGCAGTCCGGGGACAGTGAACACTGAAGCTTTCTTT. Its translation: CASSPGTVNTEAFF. This chain links TRBV27 with TRBJ1-1; 7 nucleotides match TRBD1. Germline V gene lookup returns CDR1 MNHEY and CDR2 SMNVEV (reference sequence). This CDR3 contains 14 residues. J gave up 0 bases and V 5 bases, and 3 bases lay outside the gene matches.

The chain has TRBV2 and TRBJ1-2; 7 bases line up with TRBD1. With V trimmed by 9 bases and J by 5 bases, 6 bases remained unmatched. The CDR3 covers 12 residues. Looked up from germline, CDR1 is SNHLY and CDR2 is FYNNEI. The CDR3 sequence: CASDRDDYGYTF. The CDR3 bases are TGTGCCAGTGACAGGGACGATTATGGCTACACCTTC.

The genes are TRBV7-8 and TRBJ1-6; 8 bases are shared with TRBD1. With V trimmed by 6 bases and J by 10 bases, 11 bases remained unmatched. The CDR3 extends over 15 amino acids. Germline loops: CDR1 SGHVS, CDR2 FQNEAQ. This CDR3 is CASRPQGAVDSPLHF. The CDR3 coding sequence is TGTGCCAGCAGGCCTCAGGGGGCGGTGGACTCACCCCTCCACTTT.

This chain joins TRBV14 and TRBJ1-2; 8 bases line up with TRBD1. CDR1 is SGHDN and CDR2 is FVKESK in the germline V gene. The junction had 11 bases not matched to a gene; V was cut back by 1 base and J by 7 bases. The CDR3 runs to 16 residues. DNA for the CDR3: TGTGCCAGCAGCCAAGGCCCTCGCCCCGACAGGGGTGGCTACACCTTC. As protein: CASSQGPRPDRGGYTF. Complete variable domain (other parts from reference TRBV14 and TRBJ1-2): EAGVTQFPSHSVIEKGQTVTLRCDPISGHDNLYWYRRVMGKEIKFLLHFVKESKQDESGMPNNRFLAERTGGTYSTLKVQPAELEDSGVYFCASSQGPRPDRGGYTFGSGTRLTVV.

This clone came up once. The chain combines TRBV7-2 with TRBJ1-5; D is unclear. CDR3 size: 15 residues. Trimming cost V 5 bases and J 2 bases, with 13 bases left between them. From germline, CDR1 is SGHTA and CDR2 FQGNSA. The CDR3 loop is CASSQGSGRNQPQHF. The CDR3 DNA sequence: TGTGCCAGCAGCCAAGGTTCAGGTCGCAATCAGCCCCAGCATTTT.

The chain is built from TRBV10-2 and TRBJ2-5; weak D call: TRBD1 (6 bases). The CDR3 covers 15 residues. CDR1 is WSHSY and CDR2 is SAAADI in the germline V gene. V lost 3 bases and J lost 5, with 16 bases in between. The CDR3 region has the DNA TGCGCCAGCAGTGACCCCGCCCTAGGGGGTGAGACCCAGTACTTC. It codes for CASSDPALGGETQYF.

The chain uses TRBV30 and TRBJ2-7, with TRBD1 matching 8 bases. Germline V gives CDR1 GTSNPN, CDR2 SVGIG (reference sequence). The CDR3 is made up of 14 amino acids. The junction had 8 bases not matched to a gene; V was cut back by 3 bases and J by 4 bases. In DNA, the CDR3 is TGTGCCTGGAGCAGGACAGGGTATAATTACGAGCAGTACTTC. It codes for CAWSRTGYNYEQYF.

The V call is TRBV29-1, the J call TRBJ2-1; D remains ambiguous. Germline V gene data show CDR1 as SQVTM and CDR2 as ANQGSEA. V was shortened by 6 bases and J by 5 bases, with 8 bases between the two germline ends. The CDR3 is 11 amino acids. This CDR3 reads CSVRRHNEQFF. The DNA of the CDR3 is TGCAGCGTCCGGCGGCACAATGAGCAGTTCTTC.

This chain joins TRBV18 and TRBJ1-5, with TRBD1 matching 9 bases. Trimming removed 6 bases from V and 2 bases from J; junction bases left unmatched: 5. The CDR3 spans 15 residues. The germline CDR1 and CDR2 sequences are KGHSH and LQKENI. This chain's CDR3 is CASSHDRGGNQPQHF. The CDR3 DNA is TGTGCCAGCTCCCACGACAGGGGGGGCAATCAGCCCCAGCATTTT. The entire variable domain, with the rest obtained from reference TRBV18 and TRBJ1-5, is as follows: NAGVMQNPRHLVRRRGQEARLRCSPMKGHSHVYWYRQLPEEGLKFMVYLQKENIIDESGMPKERFSAEFPKEGPSILRIQQVVRGDSAAYFCASSHDRGGNQPQHFGDGTRLSIL.

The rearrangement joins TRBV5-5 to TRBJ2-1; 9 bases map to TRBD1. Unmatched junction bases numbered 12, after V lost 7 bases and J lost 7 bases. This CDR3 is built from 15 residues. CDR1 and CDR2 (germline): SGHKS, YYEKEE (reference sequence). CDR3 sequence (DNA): TGTGCCAGCGGCCCGACCGGACAGGGGTGGAATGAGCAGTTCTTC. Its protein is CASGPTGQGWNEQFF.